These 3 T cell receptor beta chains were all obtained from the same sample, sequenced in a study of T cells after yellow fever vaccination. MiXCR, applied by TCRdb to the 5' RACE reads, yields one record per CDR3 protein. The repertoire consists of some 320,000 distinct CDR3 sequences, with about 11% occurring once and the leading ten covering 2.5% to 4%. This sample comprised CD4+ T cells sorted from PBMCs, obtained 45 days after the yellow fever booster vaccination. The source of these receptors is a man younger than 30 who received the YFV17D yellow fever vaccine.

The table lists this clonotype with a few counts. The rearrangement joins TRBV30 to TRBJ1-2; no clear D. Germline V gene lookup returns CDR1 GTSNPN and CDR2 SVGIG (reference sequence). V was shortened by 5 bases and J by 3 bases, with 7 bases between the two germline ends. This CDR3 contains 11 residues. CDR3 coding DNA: TGTGCCTGGGGGAGGGACTATGGCTACACCTTC. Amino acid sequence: CAWGRDYGYTF.

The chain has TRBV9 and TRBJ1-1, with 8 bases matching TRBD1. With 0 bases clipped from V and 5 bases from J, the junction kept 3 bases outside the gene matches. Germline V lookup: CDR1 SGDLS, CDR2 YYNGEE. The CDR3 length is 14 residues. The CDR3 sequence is CASSVGDRITEAFF. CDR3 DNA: TGTGCCAGCAGCGTAGGGGACAGGATAACTGAAGCTTTCTTT. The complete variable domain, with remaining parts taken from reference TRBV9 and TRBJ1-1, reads DSGVTQTPKHLITATGQRVTLRCSPRSGDLSVYWYQQSLDQGLQFLIQYYNGEERAKGNILERFSAQQFPDLHSELNLSSLELGDSALYFCASSVGDRITEAFFGQGTRLTVV.

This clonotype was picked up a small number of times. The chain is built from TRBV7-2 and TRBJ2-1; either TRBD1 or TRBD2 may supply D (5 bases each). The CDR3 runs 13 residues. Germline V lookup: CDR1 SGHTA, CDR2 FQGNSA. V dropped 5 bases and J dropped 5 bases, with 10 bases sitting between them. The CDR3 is CASSMGPHNEQFF. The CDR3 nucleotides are TGTGCCAGCAGCATGGGACCCCACAATGAGCAGTTCTTC.